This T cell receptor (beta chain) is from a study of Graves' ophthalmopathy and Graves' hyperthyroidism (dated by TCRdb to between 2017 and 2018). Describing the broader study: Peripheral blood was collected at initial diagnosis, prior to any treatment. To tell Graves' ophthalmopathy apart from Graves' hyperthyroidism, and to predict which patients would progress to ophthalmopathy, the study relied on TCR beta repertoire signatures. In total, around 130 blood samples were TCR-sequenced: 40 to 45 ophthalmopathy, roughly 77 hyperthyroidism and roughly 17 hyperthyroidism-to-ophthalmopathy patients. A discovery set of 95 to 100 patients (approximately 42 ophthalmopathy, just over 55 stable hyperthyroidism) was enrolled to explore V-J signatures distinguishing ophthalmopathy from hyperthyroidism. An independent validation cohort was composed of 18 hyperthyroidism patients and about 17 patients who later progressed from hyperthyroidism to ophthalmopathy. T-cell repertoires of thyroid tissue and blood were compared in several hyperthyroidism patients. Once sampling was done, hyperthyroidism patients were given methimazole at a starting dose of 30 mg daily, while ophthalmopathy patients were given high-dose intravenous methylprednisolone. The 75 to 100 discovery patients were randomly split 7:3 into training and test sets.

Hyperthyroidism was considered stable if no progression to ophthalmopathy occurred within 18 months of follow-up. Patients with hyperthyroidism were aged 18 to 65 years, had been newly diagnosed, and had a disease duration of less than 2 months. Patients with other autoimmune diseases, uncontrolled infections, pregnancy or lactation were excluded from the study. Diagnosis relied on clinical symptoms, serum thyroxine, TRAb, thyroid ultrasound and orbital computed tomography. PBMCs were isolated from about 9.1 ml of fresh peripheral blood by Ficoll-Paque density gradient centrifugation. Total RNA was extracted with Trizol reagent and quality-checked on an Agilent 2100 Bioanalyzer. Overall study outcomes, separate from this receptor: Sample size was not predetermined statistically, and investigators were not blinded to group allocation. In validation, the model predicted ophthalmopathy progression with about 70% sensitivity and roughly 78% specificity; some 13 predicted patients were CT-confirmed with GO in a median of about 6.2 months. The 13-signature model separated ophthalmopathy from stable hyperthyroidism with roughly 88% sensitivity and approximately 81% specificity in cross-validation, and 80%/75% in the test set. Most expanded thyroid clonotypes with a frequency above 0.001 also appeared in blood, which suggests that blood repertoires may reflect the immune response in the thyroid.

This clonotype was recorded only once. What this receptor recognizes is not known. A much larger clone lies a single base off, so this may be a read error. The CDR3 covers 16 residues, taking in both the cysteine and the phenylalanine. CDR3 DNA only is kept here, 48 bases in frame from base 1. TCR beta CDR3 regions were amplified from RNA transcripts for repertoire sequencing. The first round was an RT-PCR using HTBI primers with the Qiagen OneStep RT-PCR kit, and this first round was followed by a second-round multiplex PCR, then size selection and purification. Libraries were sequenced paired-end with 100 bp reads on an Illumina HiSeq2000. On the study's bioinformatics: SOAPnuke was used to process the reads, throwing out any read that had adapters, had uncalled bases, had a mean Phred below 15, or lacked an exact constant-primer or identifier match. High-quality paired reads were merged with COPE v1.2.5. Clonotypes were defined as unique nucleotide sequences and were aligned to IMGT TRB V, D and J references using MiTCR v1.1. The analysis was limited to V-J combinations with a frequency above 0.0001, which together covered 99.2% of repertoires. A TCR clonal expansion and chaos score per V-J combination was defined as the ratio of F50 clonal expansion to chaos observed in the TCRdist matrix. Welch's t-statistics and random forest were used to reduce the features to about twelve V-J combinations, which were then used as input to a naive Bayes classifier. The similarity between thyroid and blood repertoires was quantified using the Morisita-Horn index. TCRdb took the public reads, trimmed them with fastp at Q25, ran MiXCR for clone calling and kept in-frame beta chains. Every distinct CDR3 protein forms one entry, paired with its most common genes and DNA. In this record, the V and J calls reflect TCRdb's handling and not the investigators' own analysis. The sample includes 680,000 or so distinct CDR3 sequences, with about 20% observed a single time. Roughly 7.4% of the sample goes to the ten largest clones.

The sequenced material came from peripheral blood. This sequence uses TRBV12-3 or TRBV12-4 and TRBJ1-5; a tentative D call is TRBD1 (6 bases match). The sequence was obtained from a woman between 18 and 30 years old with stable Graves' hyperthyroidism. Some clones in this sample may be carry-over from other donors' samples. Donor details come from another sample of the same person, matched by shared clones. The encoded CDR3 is CASSNGTLGSNQPKHF. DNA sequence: TGTGCCAGCAGCAATGGGACACTTGGGAGCAATCAGCCCAAGCATTTT.